This TCR beta chain was found in a study of blood T cell repertoires in COVID-19. On the study more broadly: Material from acute and convalescent COVID-19 was sourced from the United States, Italy and Spain. T cells, B-cell-depleted T cells, or PBMCs supplied cDNA or gDNA.

Only one count was recorded for this clone. As processed by the authors: Reference gene primer amplification gave nucleated cell count estimates. Data came from immunoSEQ multiplex PCR; TCRdb stores just in-frame clones and leaves some out. V and J calls and clone size come straight from that table; D and trimming were deduced from the DNA. This repertoire shows some 100,000 clones, 88% found once; its top ten account for less than 6%. This CDR3 is 17 amino acids long. The ends were cut back, 4 bases at V and 2 bases at J, with 18 bases in the middle. Germline V lookup: CDR1 MNHNS, CDR2 SASEGT. The chain joins TRBV6-1 to TRBJ1-3, with D tentatively TRBD1 (6 bases). This clonotype was obtained from a woman older than 75 with active COVID-19. The sample comprised peripheral blood. The CDR3 coding sequence is TGTGCCAGCAGTGTAACAGGGAGATGGGGCGCTGGAAACACCATATATTTT. Protein product: CASSVTGRWGAGNTIYF.